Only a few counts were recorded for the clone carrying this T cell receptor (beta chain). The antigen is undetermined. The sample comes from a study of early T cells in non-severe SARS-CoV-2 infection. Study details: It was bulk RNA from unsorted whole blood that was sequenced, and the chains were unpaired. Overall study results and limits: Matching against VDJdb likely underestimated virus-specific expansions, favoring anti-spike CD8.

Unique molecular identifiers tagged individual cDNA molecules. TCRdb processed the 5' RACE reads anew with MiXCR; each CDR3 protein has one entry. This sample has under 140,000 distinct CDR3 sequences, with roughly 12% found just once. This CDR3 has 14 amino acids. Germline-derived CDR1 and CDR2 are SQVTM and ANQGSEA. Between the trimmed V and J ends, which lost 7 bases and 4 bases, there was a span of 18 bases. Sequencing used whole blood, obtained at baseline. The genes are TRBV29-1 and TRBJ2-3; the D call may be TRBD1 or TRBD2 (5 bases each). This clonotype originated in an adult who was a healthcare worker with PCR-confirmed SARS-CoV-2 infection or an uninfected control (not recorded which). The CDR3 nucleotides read TGCAGCGGGGGACGGTCCGGCGGAGCAGATACGCAGTATTTT. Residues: CSGGRSGGADTQYF.